This TCR beta chain is from a study of blood T cells in healthy people across ages. Regarding the study as a whole: Strong correlation existed between TCR beta diversity and naive T cell percentage.

Germline V lookup: CDR1 WSHSY, CDR2 SAAADI. The CDR3 has 18 residues. V lost 6 bases and J lost 2; bases outside the gene matches: 11. As for this clonotype: Its target is unknown.

PCR was performed a second time for roughly 6 to 12 cycles using a sample-barcoded 5' primer and a J-beta primer mix. Each cDNA molecule was tagged by a template-switch adaptor with 12 random nucleotides. TCRdb used MiXCR to reprocess the 5' RACE reads, holding one entry per CDR3 protein. The repertoire holds 650,000 to 900,000 distinct CDR3 sequences, with around two thirds as singletons. The specimen was blood. This rearrangement joins TRBV10-2 to TRBJ2-7; 15 bases match TRBD2. This clonotype was obtained from a young man in good health. CDR3 in DNA: TGCGCCAGCAGCGACCCGGGACTAGCGGGGGGTGACACCTACGAGCAGTACTTC. Its protein product is CASSDPGLAGGDTYEQYF.